The present T cell receptor (beta chain) was sequenced within a study of cytomegalovirus exposure and HLA in healthy donors. Primers for the PCR totalled 60 Vbeta and 13 Jbeta. Here immunoSEQ multiplex PCR was the method, and the copy in TCRdb shows in-frame clones only, minus some. The data contain 150,000 to 200,000 clones, approximately 85% of them singletons. V lost 6 bases to trimming and J lost 5 bases; unmatched junction nucleotides: 4. CDR3 length: 13 amino acids. Germline loops: CDR1 MNHEY, CDR2 SVGAGI. Details on this clone: Its specificity is unknown.

General observations from the study: HLA alleles were associated with 18,000 or so TCR beta sequences in a later analysis at 0.05 false discovery rate.

The source is a man younger than 30 in good health and CMV-seronegative. The chain combines TRBV6-5 with TRBJ2-7, with 10 bases that match TRBD1. Sequencing was performed on PBMCs. Here the CDR3 reads CASRRQGAHEQYF. CDR3 coding DNA: TGTGCCAGCAGGAGACAGGGGGCTCACGAGCAGTACTTC.